The following is a TCR beta chain sequence with its context. No antigen is known for it. PCR involved 60 Vbeta and 13 Jbeta primers. Using immunoSEQ multiplex PCR, the repertoire was profiled, and TCRdb retains in-frame clones only, with some absent. Seen here are roughly 190,000 clones, roughly an eighth observed once, and the top ten hold approximately 8.3%. This sample was included in a study of cytomegalovirus exposure and HLA in healthy donors. Overall study findings and caveats: Follow-up analysis seemed to connect common viral pathogens with several of the most significant clusters identified.

The V and J ends lost 5 bases and 5 bases respectively, with 12 bases between them. This CDR3 is built from 14 residues. Germline loops: CDR1 KGHSH, CDR2 LQKENI. The receptor was derived from a man aged 45-60 years in good health and CMV-seropositive. The sample comprised PBMCs. This chain connects TRBV18 to TRBJ1-4; D is ambiguous. In DNA, the CDR3 is TGTGCCAGCTCATCCATACACCTCAATGAAAAACTGTTTTTT. Its protein product is CASSSIHLNEKLFF.